What follows is one T cell receptor beta chain and its context. This record comes from a study of cytotoxic CD8 clonotypes in ibrutinib-treated CLL. Assay: immunoSEQ multiplex PCR; the TCRdb copy retains only in-frame clones and omits some. This table holds some 310,000 clones, just under 80% found once. Germline V gives CDR1 SGHTS, CDR2 YDEGEE. The CDR3 sequence is 18 residues long. The V gene lost 6 bases and the J gene lost 0 bases, with 22 bases spanning the gap. Sequencing was performed on PBMCs, taken before ibrutinib treatment. The J gene is TRBJ1-5, the V gene TRBV5-8; D is possibly TRBD1 (5 bases). The source of this sequence is a human donor with chronic lymphocytic leukemia. CDR3 region: CASTDPVWGYPSNQPQHF. CDR3 nucleotide sequence: TGTGCCAGCACCGACCCCGTCTGGGGGTATCCTAGCAATCAGCCCCAGCATTTT.